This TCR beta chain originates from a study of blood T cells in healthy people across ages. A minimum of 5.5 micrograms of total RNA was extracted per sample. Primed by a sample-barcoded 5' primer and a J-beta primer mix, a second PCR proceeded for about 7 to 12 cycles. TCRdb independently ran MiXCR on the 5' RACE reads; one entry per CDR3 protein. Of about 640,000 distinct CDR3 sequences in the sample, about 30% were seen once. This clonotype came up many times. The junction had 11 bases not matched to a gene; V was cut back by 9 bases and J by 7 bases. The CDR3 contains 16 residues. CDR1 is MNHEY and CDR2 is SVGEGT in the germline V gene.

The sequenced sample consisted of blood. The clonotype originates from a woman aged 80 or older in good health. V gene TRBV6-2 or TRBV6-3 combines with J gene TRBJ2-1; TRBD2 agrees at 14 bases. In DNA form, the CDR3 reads TGTGCCAGTAGAGGGAGACTAGCGGGGGGGCATAATGAGCAGTTCTTC. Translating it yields CASRGRLAGGHNEQFF.